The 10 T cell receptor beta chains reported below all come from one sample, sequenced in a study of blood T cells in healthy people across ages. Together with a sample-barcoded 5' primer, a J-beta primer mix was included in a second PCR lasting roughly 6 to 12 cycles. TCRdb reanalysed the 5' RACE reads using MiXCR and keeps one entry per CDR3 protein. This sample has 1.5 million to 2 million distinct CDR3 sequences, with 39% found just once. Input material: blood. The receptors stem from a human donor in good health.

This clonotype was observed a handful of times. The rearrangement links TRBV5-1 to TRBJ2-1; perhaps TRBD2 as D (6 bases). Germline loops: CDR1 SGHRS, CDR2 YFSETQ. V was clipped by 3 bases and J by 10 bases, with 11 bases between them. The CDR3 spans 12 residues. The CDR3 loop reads CASSWRGSEQFF. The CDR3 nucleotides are TGCGCCAGCAGCTGGAGGGGTAGCGAGCAGTTCTTC.

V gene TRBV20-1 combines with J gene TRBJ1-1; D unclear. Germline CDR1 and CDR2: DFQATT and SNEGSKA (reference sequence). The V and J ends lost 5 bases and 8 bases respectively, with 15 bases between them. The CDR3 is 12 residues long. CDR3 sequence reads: CSAQKDANEAFF. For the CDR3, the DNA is TGCAGTGCTCAAAAGGATGCAAACGAAGCTTTCTTT.

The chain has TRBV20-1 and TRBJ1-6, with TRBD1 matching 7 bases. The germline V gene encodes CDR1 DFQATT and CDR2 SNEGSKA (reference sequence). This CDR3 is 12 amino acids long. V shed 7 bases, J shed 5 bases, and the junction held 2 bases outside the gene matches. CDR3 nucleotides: TGCAGTGGGCAGGGGGATAATTCACCCCTCCACTTT. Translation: CSGQGDNSPLHF.

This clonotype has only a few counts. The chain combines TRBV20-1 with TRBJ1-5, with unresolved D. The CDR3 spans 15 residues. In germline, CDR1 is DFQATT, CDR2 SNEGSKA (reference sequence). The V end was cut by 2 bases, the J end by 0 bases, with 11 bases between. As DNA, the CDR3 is TGCAGTGCTAGACGTCGGGGTTATAGCAATCAGCCCCAGCATTTT. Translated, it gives CSARRRGYSNQPQHF.

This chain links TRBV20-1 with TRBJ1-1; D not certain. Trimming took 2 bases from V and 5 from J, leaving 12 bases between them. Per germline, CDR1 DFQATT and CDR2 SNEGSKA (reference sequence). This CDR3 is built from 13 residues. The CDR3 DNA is TGCAGTGCTAGATCGGGTTTGGGTACTGAAGCTTTCTTT. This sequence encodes CSARSGLGTEAFF.

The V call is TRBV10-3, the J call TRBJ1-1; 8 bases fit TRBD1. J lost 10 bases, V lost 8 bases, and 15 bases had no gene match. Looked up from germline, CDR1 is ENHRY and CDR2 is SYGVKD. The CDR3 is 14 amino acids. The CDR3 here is CAIDNRGTGLGAFF. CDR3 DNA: TGTGCCATCGACAACCGTGGGACAGGTTTAGGAGCTTTCTTT.

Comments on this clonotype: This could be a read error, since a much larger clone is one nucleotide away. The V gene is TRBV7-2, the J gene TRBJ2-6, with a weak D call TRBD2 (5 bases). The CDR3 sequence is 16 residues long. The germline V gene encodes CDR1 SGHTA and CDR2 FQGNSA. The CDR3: CASGKSPGQEVNVRTF. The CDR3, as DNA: TGTGCCAGCGGAAAGTCCCCTGGTCAGGAGGTCAACGTCCGGACTTTC.

CDR3 sequence: CASSSLRNYEQYF. CDR3 sequence (DNA): TGTGCCAGCAGTTCATTACGAAATTACGAGCAGTACTTC. The V gene is TRBV12-3 or TRBV12-4, the J gene TRBJ2-5, with D uncertain. TRBJ2-7 explains the end of the DNA better; the J call may be wrong. The CDR3 totals 13 residues.

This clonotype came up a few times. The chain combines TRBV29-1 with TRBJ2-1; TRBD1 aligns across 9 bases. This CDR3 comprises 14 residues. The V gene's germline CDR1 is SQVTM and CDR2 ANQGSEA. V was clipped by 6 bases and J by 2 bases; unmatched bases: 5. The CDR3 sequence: CSVTDRGTYNEQFF. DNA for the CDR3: TGCAGCGTCACGGACAGGGGTACCTACAATGAGCAGTTCTTC.

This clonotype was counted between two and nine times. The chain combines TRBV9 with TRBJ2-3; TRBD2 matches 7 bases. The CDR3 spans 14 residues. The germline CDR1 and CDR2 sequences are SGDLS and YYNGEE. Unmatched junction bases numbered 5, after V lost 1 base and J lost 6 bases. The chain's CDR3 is CASSVIAGGDTQYF. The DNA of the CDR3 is TGTGCCAGCAGCGTAATAGCGGGCGGGGATACGCAGTATTTT.